One and the same sample provided the 2 T cell receptor beta chains below, sequenced in a study of T cells in Graves' hyperthyroidism and ophthalmopathy. There were TCR beta CDR3 regions amplified from RNA transcripts. Researchers ran a first-round RT-PCR on the TCR CDR3 using the HTBI primer set. TCRdb ran MiXCR on the multiplex PCR reads and lists one entry per CDR3 protein. The sample lists a few hundred thousand distinct CDR3 sequences, 14% to 15% occurring once. The sequencing sample was made of blood. The receptor set was obtained from a woman aged 30 to 39 with Graves' hyperthyroidism.

This rearrangement joins TRBV5-1 to TRBJ2-7, with D tentatively TRBD1 (5 bases). The CDR3 runs to 14 residues. Germline V gene sequence: CDR1 SGHRS, CDR2 YFSETQ. Between the trimmed V and J ends, which lost 0 bases and 2 bases, there was a span of 9 bases. The CDR3 nucleotides read TGCGCCAGCAGCTTGGAACAGGTTGCCTACGAGCAGTACTTC. Translation: CASSLEQVAYEQYF.

This clonotype was observed a few times. The CDR3 nucleotides read TGTGCCATCGGGAAACAAGAGACCCAGTACTTC. Protein sequence: CAIGKQETQYF. The V call is TRBV10-3, the J call TRBJ2-5; the D is unclear. Germline V gene lookup returns CDR1 ENHRY and CDR2 SYGVKD. The V end was cut by 8 bases, the J end by 2 bases, with 6 bases between. The CDR3 loop spans 11 amino acids.